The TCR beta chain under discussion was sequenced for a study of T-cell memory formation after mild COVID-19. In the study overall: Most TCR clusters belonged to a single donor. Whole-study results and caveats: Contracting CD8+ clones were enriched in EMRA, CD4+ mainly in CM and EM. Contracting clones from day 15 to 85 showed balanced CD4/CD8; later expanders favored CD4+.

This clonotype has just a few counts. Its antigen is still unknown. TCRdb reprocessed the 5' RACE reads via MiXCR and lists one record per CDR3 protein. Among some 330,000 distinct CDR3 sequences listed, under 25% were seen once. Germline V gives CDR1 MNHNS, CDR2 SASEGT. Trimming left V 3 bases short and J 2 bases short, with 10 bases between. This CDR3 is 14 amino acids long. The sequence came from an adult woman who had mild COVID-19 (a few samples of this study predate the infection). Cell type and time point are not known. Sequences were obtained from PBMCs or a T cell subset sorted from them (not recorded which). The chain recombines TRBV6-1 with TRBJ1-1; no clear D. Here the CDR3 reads CASSDFSGNTEAFF. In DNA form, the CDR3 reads TGTGCCAGCAGTGACTTCTCAGGAAACACTGAAGCTTTCTTT.